The 16 T cell receptor beta chains reported below all come from one sample, sequenced in a study of glioma-infiltrating T cells. TCR alpha and beta CDR3 regions were amplified from RNA using iRepertoire nested multiplex PCR. TCRdb itself ran the multiplex PCR reads through MiXCR, one entry per CDR3 protein. The profile shows about 140,000 distinct CDR3 sequences, about 39% of them singletons. The source material was glioma tissue, nonneoplastic brain tissue, or PBMCs (not recorded which). The source of these receptors is a human donor with low-grade glioma or glioblastoma, undergoing nonglioma brain surgery, or in good health (not recorded which).

This clonotype was observed a few times. The V and J genes are TRBV20-1 and TRBJ1-2; D is perhaps TRBD1 (5 bases). Germline loops: CDR1 DFQATT, CDR2 SNEGSKA (reference sequence). This CDR3 region has 12 residues. The V gene lost 2 bases and the J gene lost 6 bases, with 10 bases spanning the gap. The CDR3 nucleotides are TGCAGTGCTAGACAGGGAGTCCATGGCTACACCTTC. Translating it yields CSARQGVHGYTF.

J is TRBJ2-7 and V is TRBV10-2; the D is unclear. The germline V gene has CDR1 WSHSY and CDR2 SAAADI. Trimming took 3 bases from V and 9 from J, leaving 24 bases between them. The CDR3 has 16 amino acids. CDR3 amino acids: CASSDSGNRYYWLQYF. The CDR3 coding sequence is TGCGCCAGCAGTGATTCGGGCAATAGGTATTACTGGTTGCAGTACTTC.

V and J are TRBV7-9 and TRBJ2-7, with 11 bases that match TRBD1. The length of the CDR3 is 15 residues. The germline gives CDR1 SEHNR, CDR2 FQNEAQ (reference sequence). Trimming cost V 5 bases and J 3 bases; bases outside gene matches: 6. CDR3 sequence: CASSPAGTGGYEQYF. The CDR3 DNA follows: TGTGCCAGCAGCCCTGCCGGGACAGGGGGCTACGAGCAGTACTTC.

This clonotype has more than one count but fewer than ten. The rearrangement uses TRBV28 and TRBJ2-1, with D possibly TRBD1 on 5 matching bases. Per the germline V gene, CDR1 is MDHEN and CDR2 is SYDVKM. This CDR3 region has 13 residues. V lost 7 bases and J 7 bases, leaving 14 bases between the germline ends. CDR3 loop: CASTSRQRNEQFF. In nucleotides, the CDR3 is TGTGCCAGCACCTCCCGACAGAGAAATGAGCAGTTCTTC.

The V call is TRBV6-1, the J call TRBJ1-2; TRBD1 might be the D (5 bases). The CDR3 spans 14 residues. Trimming removed 2 bases at V and 3 bases at J, with 10 bases between. CDR1 is MNHNS, CDR2 SASEGT, per germline. CDR3 residues: CASSELGVDYGYTF. The CDR3 DNA reads TGTGCCAGCAGTGAATTGGGGGTCGACTATGGCTACACCTTC.

On this clonotype: A much larger clonotype is one base distant, so this may be a read error. The V gene is TRBV20-1, the J gene TRBJ1-5; possibly TRBD1 for D (5 bases). The CDR3 is made up of 14 amino acids. CDR1 DFQATT and CDR2 SNEGSKA come from the germline V gene (reference sequence). This chain's CDR3 is CSARRGGKNHPQHF. The CDR3 bases are TGCAGTGCTAGACGTGGGGGGAAGAATCATCCCCAGCATTTT.

The rearrangement uses TRBV6-6 and TRBJ2-7, with TRBD2 as a possible D gene (5 bases). CDR1 is MNHNY, CDR2 SVGAGI, per germline (reference sequence). Trimming removed 6 bases from V and 0 bases from J, with 12 bases in between. The CDR3 covers 14 residues. CDR3 sequence: CASSYKGSSYEQYF. CDR3 nucleotides: TGTGCCAGCAGCTATAAAGGGAGCTCCTACGAGCAGTACTTC.

A single count supports this clonotype. The chain couples TRBV4-1 to TRBJ1-5; D unclear. Germline assignment: CDR1 MGHRA and CDR2 YSYEKL. The CDR3 extends over 14 amino acids. V lost 0 bases and J 7 bases, leaving 10 bases between the germline ends. Written as DNA, the CDR3 is TGCGCCAGCAGCCAAGAAGAAGGAATCCAGCCCCAGCATTTT. Amino acid sequence: CASSQEEGIQPQHF.

The V and J genes are TRBV7-2 and TRBJ1-5, with D possibly TRBD1 on 6 matching bases. This CDR3 spans 14 amino acids. CDR1 SGHTA and CDR2 FQGNSA come from the germline V gene. The V end was cut by 4 bases, the J end by 4 bases, with 11 bases between. CDR3 region: CASSSQGSNQPQHF. For the CDR3, the DNA is TGTGCCAGCAGCTCCCAGGGGTCAAATCAGCCCCAGCATTTT.

The rearrangement joins TRBV18 to TRBJ1-5; D perhaps matches TRBD1 (6 bases). V was trimmed by 1 base and J by 4 bases, leaving 17 bases between them. Germline loops: CDR1 KGHSH, CDR2 LQKENI. The CDR3 is 17 residues long. For the CDR3, the DNA is TGTGCCAGCTCACCACTCCCGACGACAGGCACAAATCAGCCCCAGCATTTT. This translates into CASSPLPTTGTNQPQHF.

This chain connects TRBV19 to TRBJ1-2; D gene unclear. The CDR3 is 13 residues long. CDR1 is LNHDA, CDR2 SQIVND, per germline (reference sequence). With 6 bases removed from V and 2 bases from J, the gap between germline ends came to 10 bases. The CDR3 DNA reads TGTGCCAGTAGAAGGGCCGAAAACTATGGCTACACCTTC. Translation gives CASRRAENYGYTF.

This clonotype showed up just a few times. The chain employs TRBV28 and TRBJ1-1; tentative D call: TRBD1 (6 bases). Germline loops: CDR1 MDHEN, CDR2 SYDVKM. This CDR3 spans 14 amino acids. Trimming left V 8 bases short and J 1 base short, with 14 bases between. The CDR3 bases are TGTGCCAGCCTTGATGGGGGCCGGAACACTGAAGCTTTCTTT. Translated, it gives CASLDGGRNTEAFF.

The rearrangement joins TRBV10-3 to TRBJ1-1; D remains unclear. Trimming took 2 bases from V and 0 from J, leaving 1 base between them. The CDR3 is 12 residues long. Germline CDR1 and CDR2: ENHRY and SYGVKD. CDR3 nucleotide sequence: TGTGCCATCAGTGAGATGAACACTGAAGCTTTCTTT. This translates into CAISEMNTEAFF.

The genes are TRBV5-4 and TRBJ2-5; 7 bases line up with TRBD2. Trimming took 5 bases from V and 2 from J; bases not matched to a gene: 3. The V gene's germline CDR1 is SGHNT and CDR2 YYREEE (reference sequence). The CDR3 spans 13 residues. Here the CDR3 reads CASRGRDQETQYF. CDR3 DNA sequence: TGTGCCAGCAGGGGGAGGGATCAAGAGACCCAGTACTTC.

V usage is TRBV18 and J usage is TRBJ1-3, with TRBD1 identical over 7 bases. The CDR3 length is 19 residues. Trimming removed 4 bases from V and 0 bases from J; junction bases left unmatched: 15. CDR1 and CDR2 (germline): KGHSH, LQKENI. CDR3 loop: CASSHTPPTGYSSGNTIYF. In DNA, the CDR3 is TGTGCCAGCTCACACACACCCCCGACAGGGTACTCCTCTGGAAACACCATATATTTT.

The DNA of the CDR3 is TGTGCCATCAGTAATAGCGGGAGAGGAACAGATACGCAGTATTTT. Protein product: CAISNSGRGTDTQYF. The chain recombines TRBV10-3 with TRBJ2-3, with 9 bases identical to TRBD2. Germline CDR1 is ENHRY and CDR2 is SYGVKD. V gave up 5 bases and J gave up 3 bases; unmatched junction bases: 6. CDR3 length equals 15 residues.